The 16 T cell receptor beta chains below all came from one sample that was sequenced in a study of post-analysis software for immune sequencing data. What these receptors recognize is not known. Overall study findings and caveats: TRBV segments more frequent in patients than in controls numbered roughly 5 and included TRBV5-6, TRBV5-1 and TRBV20-1.

Libraries were made from TCR beta cDNA, and they carried unique molecular identifiers. TCRdb reanalysed the PCR reads using MiXCR and keeps one entry per CDR3 protein. This table has hundreds of thousands of distinct CDR3 sequences, 25% to 30% appearing once. The specimen was blood. These TCRs come from a girl between 5 and 17 years old with multiple sclerosis.

J is TRBJ1-2 and V is TRBV2; perhaps TRBD1 as D (5 bases). Trimming took off 3 bases at V and 6 bases at J, with 11 bases between the two ends. The CDR3 loop spans 13 amino acids. The germline V gene encodes CDR1 SNHLY and CDR2 FYNNEI. CDR3 in DNA: TGTGCCAGCAGTGACTGGGGGAACCATGGCTACACCTTC. It yields the protein CASSDWGNHGYTF.

The chain has TRBV7-3 and TRBJ2-5; tentative D call: TRBD2 (6 bases). Germline lookup yields CDR1 SGHTA and CDR2 FQGTGA. This CDR3 contains 13 residues. V was pared by 5 bases and J by 5 bases, with 12 bases between. The CDR3 loop reads CASSRIRGETQYF. The CDR3 DNA reads as TGTGCCAGCAGCAGAATTCGGGGGGAGACCCAGTACTTC.

This clonotype was observed a few times. This sequence joins TRBV12-3 or TRBV12-4 and TRBJ2-1; D perhaps matches TRBD1 (5 bases). This CDR3 contains 14 residues. The ends were cut back, 5 bases at V and 0 bases at J, with 8 bases in the middle. The CDR3 here is CASSMDNSYNEQFF. CDR3 DNA sequence: TGTGCCAGCAGTATGGACAACTCCTACAATGAGCAGTTCTTC.

The chain employs TRBV9 and TRBJ2-1, with a possible D match to TRBD2 (6 bases). Germline-derived CDR1 and CDR2 are SGDLS and YYNGEE. Trimming took 4 bases from V and 1 from J, leaving 18 bases between them. The CDR3 runs to 17 residues. The chain's CDR3 is CASSPYRGSGSYNEQFF. The CDR3 nucleotides read TGTGCCAGCAGCCCCTACCGGGGGAGCGGGTCCTACAATGAGCAGTTCTTC.

This chain connects TRBV14 to TRBJ2-7, with a weak D call TRBD1 (8 bases). Trimming took 3 bases from V and 3 from J, leaving 18 bases between them. CDR1 is SGHDN, CDR2 FVKESK, per germline. The CDR3 is 16 residues long. This CDR3 is CASSQITGGGHYEQYF. The DNA of the CDR3 is TGTGCCAGCAGCCAGATTACAGGGGGGGGTCACTACGAGCAGTACTTC. Looking up the rest from reference TRBV14 and TRBJ2-7 gives the full variable domain: EAGVTQFPSHSVIEKGQTVTLRCDPISGHDNLYWYRRVMGKEIKFLLHFVKESKQDESGMPNNRFLAERTGGTYSTLKVQPAELEDSGVYFCASSQITGGGHYEQYFGPGTRLTVT.

J is TRBJ1-2 and V is TRBV25-1; D is unclear. The CDR3 is 13 amino acids. The germline V and J ends were trimmed by 4 bases and 4 bases, with 10 bases remaining between them. The V gene's germline CDR1 is MGHDK and CDR2 SYGVNS. Written as DNA, the CDR3 is TGTGCCAGCAGTGCCCCAGCGGCCTATGGCTACACCTTC. Encoded protein: CASSAPAAYGYTF.

This clonotype was detected a few times. This sequence joins TRBV4-3 and TRBJ2-3; D may match TRBD1 or TRBD2 (5 bases each). The V end lost 4 bases, the J end lost 3 bases, and 11 bases lay between the germline ends. Germline CDR1 and CDR2: LGHNA and YSLEER. The CDR3 runs to 14 residues. The CDR3 sequence: CASSRPEGTDTQYF. CDR3 coding DNA: TGCGCCAGCAGCCGACCTGAGGGGACAGATACGCAGTATTTT.

About this clonotype itself: One end of the junction fails to match germline, which may point to a read error. The chain is built from TRBV10-3 and TRBJ2-3, with a possible D match to TRBD1 (6 bases). The germline V gene encodes CDR1 ENHRY and CDR2 SYGVKD. The CDR3 runs 14 residues. CDR3 sequence: CAISETGSRETRYF. The CDR3, as DNA: TGTGCCATCAGTGAGACAGGGTCGAGGGAGACGCGGTATTTT.

The chain employs TRBV10-3 and TRBJ2-7; perhaps TRBD2 as D (5 bases). Matching the DNA end better, TRBJ2-5 makes the J call doubtful. Per germline, CDR1 ENHRY and CDR2 SYGVKD. CDR3 length: 12 amino acids. CDR3 DNA sequence: TGTGCCATCAGGATGGAAGAGGGGACCCAGTACTTC. Protein: CAIRMEEGTQYF.

In its sample, this clonotype was seen a few times. The gene calls are TRBV6-6 and TRBJ1-5, with D unclear. This CDR3 region has 15 residues. Trimming cost V 0 bases and J 3 bases, with 9 bases left between them. Germline V gives CDR1 MNHNY, CDR2 SVGAGI (reference sequence). DNA for the CDR3: TGTGCCAGCAGTTACTCCGGCAGCTTCAATCAGCCCCAGCATTTT. As protein: CASSYSGSFNQPQHF.

Regarding this clonotype: One end of the junction is discordant with germline, which a read error may explain. The chain combines TRBV4-3 with TRBJ2-7; 8 bases map to TRBD2. The CDR3 consists of 15 residues. Germline CDR1 is LGHNA and CDR2 is YSLEER. The CDR3 DNA sequence: TGCGCCAGCAGTCTCGGAACTAGCGGAGCCACAGAGCGGTACTTC. It codes for CASSLGTSGATERYF.

The chain couples TRBV20-1 to TRBJ1-1; no clear D gene. V was clipped by 0 bases and J by 0 bases, with 8 bases between them. Germline lookup yields CDR1 DFQATT and CDR2 SNEGSKA (reference sequence). The CDR3 has 14 amino acids. DNA for the CDR3: TGCAGTGCTAGAGATCAGCCGGTGAACACTGAAGCTTTCTTT. It codes for CSARDQPVNTEAFF.

This clonotype was seen a handful of times. The chain uses TRBV29-1 and TRBJ2-5; 8 nucleotides agree with TRBD2. Unmatched junction bases numbered 3, after V lost 4 bases and J lost 5 bases. This CDR3 contains 12 residues. CDR1 and CDR2 from the germline V gene are SQVTM and ANQGSEA. This CDR3 reads CSVVSGGETQYF. The CDR3 DNA reads as TGCAGCGTTGTCTCGGGGGGGGAGACCCAGTACTTC.

The chain is built from TRBV2 and TRBJ2-5; no clear D. Trimming pared 7 bases from V and 1 base from J, leaving 16 bases between. CDR3 length: 15 amino acids. Germline loops: CDR1 SNHLY, CDR2 FYNNEI. Written as DNA, the CDR3 is TGTGCCAGCAACCACCGGATGGGTGGCCAAGAGACCCAGTACTTC. Its translation is CASNHRMGGQETQYF.

This clonotype was observed once. The rearrangement uses TRBV3-1 and TRBJ2-6, with D uncertain. The CDR3 totals 16 residues. CDR1 and CDR2 (germline): LGHDT, YNNKEL (reference sequence). The germline V and J ends were trimmed by 1 base and 0 bases, with 7 bases remaining between them. As DNA, the CDR3 is TGTGCCAGCAGCCAAGTGGTTCTCTCTGGGGCCAACGTCCTGACTTTC. It yields the protein CASSQVVLSGANVLTF.

The chain employs TRBV7-8 and TRBJ2-1; 14 bases align to TRBD2. The DNA end is a closer match to TRBJ2-7, so the J assignment may be wrong. The CDR3 totals 20 residues. From germline, CDR1 is SGHVS and CDR2 FQNEAQ. CDR3 in amino acids: CASSSGLAGGVRSSYNEQYF. In nucleotides, the CDR3 is TGTGCCAGCAGCTCAGGACTAGCGGGAGGTGTAAGGAGCTCCTACAATGAGCAGTACTTC.